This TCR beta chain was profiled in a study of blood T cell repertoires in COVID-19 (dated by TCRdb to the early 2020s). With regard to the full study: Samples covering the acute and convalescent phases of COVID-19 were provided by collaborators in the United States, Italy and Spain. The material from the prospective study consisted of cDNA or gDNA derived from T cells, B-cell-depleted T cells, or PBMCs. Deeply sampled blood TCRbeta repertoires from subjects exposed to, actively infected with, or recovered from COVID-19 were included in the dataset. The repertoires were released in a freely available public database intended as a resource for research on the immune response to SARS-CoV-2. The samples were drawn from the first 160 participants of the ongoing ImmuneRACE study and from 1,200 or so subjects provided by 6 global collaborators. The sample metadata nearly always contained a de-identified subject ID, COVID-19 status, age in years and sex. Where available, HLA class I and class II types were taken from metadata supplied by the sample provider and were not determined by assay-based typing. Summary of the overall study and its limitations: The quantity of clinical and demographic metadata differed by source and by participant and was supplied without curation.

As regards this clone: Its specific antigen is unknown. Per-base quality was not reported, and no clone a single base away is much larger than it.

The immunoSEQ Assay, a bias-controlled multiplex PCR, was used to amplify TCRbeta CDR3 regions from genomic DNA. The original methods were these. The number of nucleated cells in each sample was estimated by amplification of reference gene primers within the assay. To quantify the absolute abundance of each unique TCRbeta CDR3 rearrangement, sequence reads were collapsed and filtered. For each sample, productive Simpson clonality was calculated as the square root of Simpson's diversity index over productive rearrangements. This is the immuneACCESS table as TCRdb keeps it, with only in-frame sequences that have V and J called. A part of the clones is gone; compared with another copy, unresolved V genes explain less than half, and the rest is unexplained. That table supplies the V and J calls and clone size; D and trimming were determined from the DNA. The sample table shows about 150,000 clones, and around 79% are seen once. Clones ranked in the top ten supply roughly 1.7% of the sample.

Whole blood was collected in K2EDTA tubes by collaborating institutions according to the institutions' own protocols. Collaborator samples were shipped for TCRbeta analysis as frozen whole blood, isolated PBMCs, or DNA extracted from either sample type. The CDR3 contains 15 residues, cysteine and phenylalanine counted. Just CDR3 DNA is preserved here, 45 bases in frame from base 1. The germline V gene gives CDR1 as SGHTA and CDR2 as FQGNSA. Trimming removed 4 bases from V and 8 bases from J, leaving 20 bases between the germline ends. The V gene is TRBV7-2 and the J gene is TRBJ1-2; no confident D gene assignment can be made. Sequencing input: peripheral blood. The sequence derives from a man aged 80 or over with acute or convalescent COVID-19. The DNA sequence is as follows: TGTGCCAGCAGCTCCACCCAAGGCAGGTTTAAGGGCTACACCTTC. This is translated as CASSSTQGRFKGYTF.